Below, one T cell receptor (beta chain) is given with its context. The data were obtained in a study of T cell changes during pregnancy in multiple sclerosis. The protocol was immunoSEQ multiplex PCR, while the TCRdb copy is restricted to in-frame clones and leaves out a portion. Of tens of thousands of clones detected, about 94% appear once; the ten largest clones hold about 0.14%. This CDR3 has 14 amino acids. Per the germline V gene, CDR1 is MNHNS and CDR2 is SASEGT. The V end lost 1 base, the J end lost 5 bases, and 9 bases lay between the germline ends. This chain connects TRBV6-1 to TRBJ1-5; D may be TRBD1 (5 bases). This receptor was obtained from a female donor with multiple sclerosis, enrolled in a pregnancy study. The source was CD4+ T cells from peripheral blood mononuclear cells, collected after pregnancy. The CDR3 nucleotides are TGTGCCAGCAGTGAAGGCAAGGGGCATCAGCCCCAGCATTTT. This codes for CASSEGKGHQPQHF.